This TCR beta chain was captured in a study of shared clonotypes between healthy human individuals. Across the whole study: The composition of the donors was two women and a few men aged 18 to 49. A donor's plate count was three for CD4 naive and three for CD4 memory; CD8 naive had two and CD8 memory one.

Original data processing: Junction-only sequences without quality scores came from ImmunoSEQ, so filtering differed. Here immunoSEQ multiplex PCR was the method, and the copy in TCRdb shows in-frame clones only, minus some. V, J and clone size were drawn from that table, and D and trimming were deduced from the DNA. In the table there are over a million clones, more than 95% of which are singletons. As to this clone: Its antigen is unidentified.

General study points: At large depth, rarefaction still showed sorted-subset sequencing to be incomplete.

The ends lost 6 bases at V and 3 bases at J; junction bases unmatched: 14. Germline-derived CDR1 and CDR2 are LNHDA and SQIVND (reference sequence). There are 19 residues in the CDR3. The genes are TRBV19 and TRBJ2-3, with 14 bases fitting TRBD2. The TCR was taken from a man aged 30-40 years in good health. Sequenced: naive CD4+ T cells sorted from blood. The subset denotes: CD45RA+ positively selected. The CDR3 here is CASSSTTRGLAGVTDTQYF. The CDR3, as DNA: TGTGCCAGTAGCTCAACCACAAGGGGACTAGCGGGAGTGACAGATACGCAGTATTTT.